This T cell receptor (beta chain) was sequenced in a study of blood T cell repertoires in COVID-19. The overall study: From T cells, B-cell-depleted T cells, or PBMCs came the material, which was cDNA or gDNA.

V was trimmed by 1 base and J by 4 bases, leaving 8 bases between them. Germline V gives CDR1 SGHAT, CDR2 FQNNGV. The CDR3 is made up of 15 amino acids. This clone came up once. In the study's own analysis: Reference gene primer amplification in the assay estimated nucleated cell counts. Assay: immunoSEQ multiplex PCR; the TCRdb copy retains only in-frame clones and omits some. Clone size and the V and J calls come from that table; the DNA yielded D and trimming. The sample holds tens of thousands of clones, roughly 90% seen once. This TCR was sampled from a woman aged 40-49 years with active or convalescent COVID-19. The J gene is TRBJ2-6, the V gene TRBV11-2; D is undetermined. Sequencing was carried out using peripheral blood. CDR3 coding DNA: TGTGCCAGCAGCTTAGGGCGGTCCGGGGCCAACGTCCTGACTTTC. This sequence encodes CASSLGRSGANVLTF.